Sequencing of this T cell receptor (beta chain) was carried out in a study of blood T cell repertoires in COVID-19. This table comes from immunoSEQ multiplex PCR, and its TCRdb copy is limited to in-frame clones, with some not included. The repertoire includes some 250,000 clones, roughly 85% of them detected once, and 1.5% to 2% sits in the top ten. The length of the CDR3 is 14 residues. The germline gives CDR1 SGHRS, CDR2 YFSETQ. V was pared by 4 bases and J by 0 bases, with 11 bases between. This clonotype was sampled from a woman in her fifties or sixties who had recovered from COVID-19. The V gene is TRBV5-1, the J gene TRBJ2-7; TRBD2 might be the D (5 bases). The sequenced sample was PBMCs or T cells enriched from blood (not recorded which). This chain's CDR3 is CASSAAGGSYEQYF. Here the CDR3 DNA reads TGCGCCAGCAGCGCGGCGGGCGGCTCCTACGAGCAGTACTTC.